The TCR beta chain described here comes from a study of PD-1 blockade in classical Hodgkin lymphoma. The wider study: Patients were administered nivolumab (3 mg/kg intravenously) every 2 weeks.

Study observations and caveats: Diversity similar to that of newly diagnosed patients was seen at baseline in complete responders.

The data were produced by immunoSEQ multiplex PCR, yet TCRdb's version contains in-frame clones alone and is incomplete. The sample gives around 65,000 clones, 75% to 90% of which show up once; roughly 15% is in the top ten. On this clone itself: The antigen is not known.

The CDR3 covers 14 residues. The ends were cut back, 5 bases at V and 7 bases at J, with 15 bases in the middle. From germline, CDR1 is SGHRS and CDR2 YFSETQ. The patients all showed relapse after autologous stem cell transplantation, while their brentuximab vedotin exposure varied. The sequencing used peripheral blood mononuclear cells (PBMCs), collected at baseline. The TCR originated in a human donor with classical Hodgkin lymphoma. The chain couples TRBV5-1 to TRBJ1-4; D gene unclear. The CDR3 DNA is TGCGCCAGCAGTTTTGGCGCGGAAGGTGAAAAACTGTTTTTT. It codes for CASSFGAEGEKLFF.